This TCR beta chain is from a study of cytomegalovirus exposure and HLA in healthy donors. CDR3 size: 14 residues. The germline gives CDR1 LNHDA, CDR2 SQIVND (reference sequence). Trimming removed 6 bases at V and 4 bases at J, with 15 bases between. Whole-study findings and limits: Most TCR beta V segments were productive about 87% or about 30% of the time in an earlier analysis. Equally common other TCR beta chains were less clonally expanded than HLA-associated ones, a later analysis found. Some TCR beta chains (roughly 160 of them) were listed as cytomegalovirus-associated.

This clone occurred once. Its antigen is undetermined. A multiplex PCR was run with 60 Vbeta primers and 13 Jbeta primers. Assay: immunoSEQ multiplex PCR; the TCRdb copy retains only in-frame clones and omits some. The sample lists 120,000 to 150,000 clones; 65% to 90% were seen once. Sequenced: PBMCs. This chain connects TRBV19 to TRBJ1-2; D perhaps matches TRBD1 (5 bases). The sequence was obtained from a woman aged 25-40 years in good health and CMV-seronegative. CDR3 sequence: CASSSNDRPYGYTF. DNA for the CDR3: TGTGCCAGTAGCTCGAATGACAGACCCTATGGCTACACCTTC.